Below are 26 T cell receptor beta chains sequenced from a single sample in a study of regulatory T cells in long-lasting Graves disease (dated by TCRdb to the early 2020s). This sample's time point label indicates: newly diagnosed GD, antithyroid drugs for less than 3 months. RNA was extracted from PBMCs in TRIzol for both TCR sequencing and RNA sequencing. The library was made by multiplex PCR. TCRdb lists the instrument as Illumina HiSeq 4000. CDR3 regions were amplified by Arm-PCR with iRepertoire HTBI primers to construct TCR beta libraries. TCRdb took the public reads, trimmed them with fastp at Q25, ran MiXCR for clone calling and kept in-frame beta chains. For every CDR3 protein sequence, its rows merge into one entry that carries the most common genes and DNA. Within this sample are around 500,000 distinct CDR3 sequences, with about 15% of them counted one time only. Roughly 25% of the sample is in the top ten clones.

The same sample was also studied in work on T cells in Graves' hyperthyroidism and ophthalmopathy.

The sequencing used peripheral blood mononuclear cells (PBMCs), collected at new diagnosis, from a patient treated with antithyroid drugs. The receptors stem from a woman aged 35 to 60 with Graves disease. Donor details come from another sample of the same person, matched by shared clones.

The chain recombines TRBV5-1 with TRBJ1-2; D is uncertain. Germline V gene sequence: CDR1 SGHRS, CDR2 YFSETQ. V lost 4 bases to trimming and J lost 2 bases, with 9 bases between them. This CDR3 contains 13 residues. The CDR3 coding sequence is TGCGCCAGCAGCCCAGTCTGGAACTATGGCTACACCTTC. Its translation: CASSPVWNYGYTF.

This clonotype was picked up a small number of times. The chain joins TRBV2 to TRBJ2-3; 8 nucleotides align to TRBD2. The CDR3 runs to 14 residues. V lost 4 bases, J lost 5 bases, and 5 bases stayed unmatched. Germline V gene data show CDR1 as SNHLY and CDR2 as FYNNEI. In DNA form, the CDR3 reads TGTGCCAGCAGTGTGTCGGGGGGGATAGATACGCAGTATTTT. Its translation is CASSVSGGIDTQYF.

The chain links TRBV5-6 to TRBJ2-2; 7 bases map to TRBD1. The length of the CDR3 is 15 residues. Germline loops: CDR1 SGHDT, CDR2 YYEEEE. The J segment lost 7 bases and the V segment lost 4 bases, leaving 10 bases of the junction unmatched. CDR3 residues: CASSPTGLGYGELFF. As DNA, the CDR3 is TGTGCCAGCAGCCCGACAGGGTTGGGATACGGGGAGCTGTTTTTT.

This clonotype was picked up many times. This chain joins TRBV20-1 and TRBJ2-5; maybe TRBD2 (5 bases). This CDR3 has 14 residues. Deletions cut 6 bases from V and 0 bases from J, with 14 bases between. Germline V gives CDR1 DFQATT, CDR2 SNEGSKA (reference sequence). CDR3: CSAPPDYHQETQYF. The CDR3 nucleotides read TGCAGTGCCCCCCCAGACTACCACCAAGAGACCCAGTACTTC.

Many counts were recorded for this clonotype. J is TRBJ1-6 and V is TRBV11-2; D unclear. This CDR3 contains 15 residues. Germline assignment: CDR1 SGHAT and CDR2 FQNNGV. V lost 5 bases to trimming and J lost 6 bases, with 14 bases between them. CDR3 nucleotide sequence: TGTGCCAGCAGCCCTGGGGTGACTGGTAATTCACCCCTCCACTTT. Translating gives CASSPGVTGNSPLHF.

On this clonotype itself: This clone may be a read error of a much larger clone one base away. The CDR3 does not end in the conserved phenylalanine or tryptophan, so this is likely a read error. The rearrangement joins TRBV7-8 to TRBJ1-1; D call uncertain. Trimming took 3 bases from V and 0 from J, leaving 17 bases between them. Germline CDR1 SGHVS, CDR2 FQNEAQ. The CDR3 totals 17 residues. The CDR3 region has the DNA TGTGCCAGCAGCTTCCCGTACGAGGCGGGAGTGAACACTGAAGCTTTCCTT. Its protein product is CASSFPYEAGVNTEAFL.

This clonotype occurred many times. V is TRBV6-5 and J is TRBJ1-1; D unclear. The CDR3 length is 15 residues. Trimming removed 2 bases from V and 8 bases from J, with 18 bases in between. Germline values: CDR1 MNHEY, CDR2 SVGAGI. The CDR3 loop is CASSYPWTPRGEAFF. For the CDR3, the DNA is TGTGCCAGCAGTTACCCGTGGACCCCTCGAGGGGAAGCTTTCTTT.

The CDR3 bases are TGTGCCAGTAGTATATTCGCGGGGGGGCGCGGTGGTGAGCAGTTCTTC. Its translation is CASSIFAGGRGGEQFF. The rearrangement joins TRBV19 to TRBJ2-1; TRBD2 matches 9 bases. V shed 2 bases, J shed 9 bases, and the junction held 11 bases outside the gene matches. The CDR3 has 16 amino acids. Germline assignment: CDR1 LNHDA and CDR2 SQIVND (reference sequence).

The CDR3 DNA reads TGCAGTGGCACGGGAGGAGATGAAAAACTGTTTTTT. Amino acid sequence: CSGTGGDEKLFF. V gene TRBV20-1 combines with J gene TRBJ1-4; D ambiguous. The germline V gene has CDR1 DFQATT and CDR2 SNEGSKA (reference sequence). The CDR3 totals 12 residues. V lost 7 bases and J 6 bases, leaving 12 bases between the germline ends.

This clonotype was seen repeatedly, ten times or more. The rearrangement joins TRBV28 to TRBJ1-5; no firm D call. Looked up from germline, CDR1 is MDHEN and CDR2 is SYDVKM. The CDR3 has 13 residues. The ends were cut back, 6 bases at V and 0 bases at J, with 6 bases in the middle. The CDR3 is CASSSHSNQPQHF. CDR3 nucleotide sequence: TGTGCCAGCAGCTCTCATAGCAATCAGCCCCAGCATTTT.

Points on this clonotype: A much more abundant neighbour one base away suggests this may be a read error. The gene calls are TRBV6-9 and TRBJ1-1; D gene uncertain. CDR1 and CDR2 (germline): MNHGY, SVAAGI. CDR3 length: 13 amino acids. CDR3 nucleotides: TGTGCCAGCGGTTACTTCCCCGAGGCTGAAGCTTTCTTT. Protein sequence: CASGYFPEAEAFF.

The gene calls are TRBV19 and TRBJ2-1, with TRBD1 matching over 8 bases. From germline, CDR1 is LNHDA and CDR2 SQIVND (reference sequence). The J segment lost 7 bases and the V segment lost 5 bases, leaving 10 bases of the junction unmatched. The CDR3 spans 15 residues. CDR3 sequence (DNA): TGTGCCAGTAGTTCCTCCAGGGGGCTTGGGAATGAGCAGTTCTTC. Protein sequence: CASSSSRGLGNEQFF.

This clonotype occurred a few times. The chain uses TRBV13 and TRBJ2-7; 8 bases are a match to TRBD2. This CDR3 region has 16 residues. CDR1 and CDR2 (germline): PRHDT, FYEKMQ (reference sequence). J was trimmed by 0 bases and V by 1 base; bases with no gene match: 5. The chain's CDR3 is CASSLEWRGASYEQYF. Written as DNA, the CDR3 is TGTGCCAGCAGCTTAGAATGGCGGGGGGCCTCCTACGAGCAGTACTTC. Using reference TRBV13 and TRBJ2-7 for the parts outside the CDR3, the full variable domain is AAGVIQSPRHLIKEKRETATLKCYPIPRHDTVYWYQQGPGQDPQFLISFYEKMQSDKGSIPDRFSAQQFSDYHSELNMSSLELGDSALYFCASSLEWRGASYEQYFGPGTRLTVT.

This rearrangement joins TRBV27 to TRBJ2-2; TRBD2 is a possible D gene (5 bases). The V gene lost 2 bases and the J gene lost 1 base, with 8 bases spanning the gap. CDR3 size: 15 residues. The V gene's germline CDR1 is MNHEY and CDR2 SMNVEV (reference sequence). The CDR3 coding sequence is TGTGCCAGCAGTTTAACCCGGGAGAACACCGGGGAGCTGTTTTTT. Its translation: CASSLTRENTGELFF.

This clonotype was found a few times. The rearrangement joins TRBV19 to TRBJ1-4; D is unresolved. Per germline, CDR1 LNHDA and CDR2 SQIVND (reference sequence). Trimming pared 3 bases from V and 8 bases from J, leaving 10 bases between. CDR3 length equals 13 residues. The CDR3 is CASSIHGKEKLFF. For the CDR3, the DNA is TGTGCCAGTAGTATCCATGGGAAGGAAAAACTGTTTTTT.

This clonotype was counted between two and nine times. The chain couples TRBV20-1 to TRBJ1-1; no clear D gene. The CDR3 spans 8 residues. CDR1 is DFQATT and CDR2 is SNEGSKA in the germline V gene (reference sequence). V was clipped by 4 bases and J by 11 bases, with 5 bases between them. The CDR3 nucleotides read TGCAGTGCTACCGATGCTTTCTTT. The encoded protein is CSATDAFF.

V and J are TRBV6-1 and TRBJ1-1; 8 bases are a match to TRBD1. The V segment lost 7 bases and the J segment 1 base; nucleotides outside the gene matches: 11. The CDR3 contains 16 residues. Germline CDR1 is MNHNS and CDR2 is SASEGT. The CDR3 DNA sequence: TGTGCCAGCAAAGGACAGGGTACTCAGGAGAACACTGAAGCTTTCTTT. Translated, it gives CASKGQGTQENTEAFF.

The V gene is TRBV2, the J gene TRBJ2-2; possible D gene TRBD2, 7 bases. V was pared by 6 bases and J by 5 bases, with 13 bases between. The germline gives CDR1 SNHLY, CDR2 FYNNEI. The CDR3 runs 14 residues. Here the CDR3 DNA reads TGTGCCAGCAGAGGGGGGGGGAGTACCGGGGAGCTGTTTTTT. Translating it yields CASRGGGSTGELFF.

This clonotype was seen at least ten times. The chain links TRBV6-1 to TRBJ1-5; 7 nucleotides match TRBD1. V was pared by 6 bases and J by 6 bases, with 8 bases of the junction left unmatched. Germline assignment: CDR1 MNHNS and CDR2 SASEGT. The CDR3 extends over 14 amino acids. This CDR3 reads CASSYDRVGQPQHF. Here the CDR3 DNA reads TGTGCCAGCAGCTATGACAGGGTAGGTCAGCCCCAGCATTTT.

This clonotype was seen a handful of times. The chain combines TRBV10-3 with TRBJ2-2; the D is unclear. Trimming left V 0 bases short and J 8 bases short, with 4 bases between. CDR3 size: 12 residues. Germline-derived CDR1 and CDR2 are ENHRY and SYGVKD. The CDR3 bases are TGTGCCATCAGTGAGTCGTTGGGGGAGCTGTTTTTT. It is translated as CAISESLGELFF.

This clonotype was recorded a few times. The rearrangement joins TRBV5-6 to TRBJ2-7, with D possibly called TRBD1 or TRBD2 (6 bases each). This CDR3 is built from 14 residues. Per the germline V gene, CDR1 is SGHDT and CDR2 is YYEEEE. The germline V and J ends were trimmed by 5 bases and 0 bases, with 12 bases remaining between them. The CDR3 is CASSWGASSYEQYF. CDR3 coding DNA: TGTGCCAGCAGTTGGGGGGCTAGCTCCTACGAGCAGTACTTC.

As to this clonotype: A much larger clone is a single base away; this may be a read error. This chain joins TRBV2 and TRBJ2-3, with D unclear. Germline V gives CDR1 SNHLY, CDR2 FYNNEI. V lost 3 bases, J lost 1 base, and 14 bases lay in between. CDR3 length: 16 amino acids. Here the CDR3 DNA reads TGTGCCAGCAGTGATACCCCAATGGGCCGCACAGATACGCAGTATTTT. It codes for CASSDTPMGRTDTQYF.

This clonotype has ten or more counts. The chain joins TRBV15 to TRBJ1-5; unclear D gene. This CDR3 has 15 amino acids. V was clipped by 3 bases and J by 0 bases, with 9 bases between them. Germline CDR1 LNHNV, CDR2 YYDKDF (reference sequence). The CDR3, as DNA: TGTGCCACCAGCAGGCTAGGTTCTAGCAATCAGCCCCAGCATTTT. It specifies CATSRLGSSNQPQHF.

Comments on this clonotype: Sequence at one end of the junction differs from germline and may be a read error. The chain has TRBV7-9 and TRBJ1-2; possible D gene TRBD1, 6 bases. The V gene's germline CDR1 is SEHNR and CDR2 FQNEAQ (reference sequence). The CDR3 has 17 residues. As DNA, the CDR3 is TGTGCCAGCAGCTTAGCGGCCTGGCTGGGGGCGGACTATGGCTGCACCTTC. Translating gives CASSLAAWLGADYGCTF.

This clonotype came up many times. V is TRBV7-9 and J is TRBJ2-2; D gene uncertain. Germline loops: CDR1 SEHNR, CDR2 FQNEAQ (reference sequence). CDR3 length: 16 residues. Trimming cost V 5 bases and J 8 bases, with 21 bases left between them. The CDR3: CASSRAGAFGLGELFF. CDR3 DNA: TGTGCCAGCAGCCGAGCCGGCGCTTTTGGTCTTGGGGAGCTGTTTTTT. The full variable domain, its missing parts supplied by reference TRBV7-9 and TRBJ2-2, is DTGVSQNPRHKITKRGQNVTFRCDPISEHNRLYWYRQTLGQGPEFLTYFQNEAQLEKSRLLSDRFSAERPKGSFSTLEIQRTEQGDSAMYLCASSRAGAFGLGELFFGEGSRLTVL.

V gene TRBV5-1 combines with J gene TRBJ1-1, with D maybe TRBD1 (6 bases). CDR3 size: 15 residues. V lost 0 bases and J 6 bases, leaving 15 bases between the germline ends. Germline V gene sequence: CDR1 SGHRS, CDR2 YFSETQ. CDR3 nucleotides: TGCGCCAGCAGCTTGGGGAGACAGGTAGTATCTGAAGCTTTCTTT. Translation: CASSLGRQVVSEAFF.